This TCR beta chain was profiled in a study of T cells in Graves' hyperthyroidism and ophthalmopathy. Germline V lookup: CDR1 ENHRY, CDR2 SYGVKD. This CDR3 region has 15 residues. The V end lost 3 bases, the J end lost 7 bases, and 15 bases lay between the germline ends. Regions amplified from RNA transcripts were the TCR beta CDR3 regions. Initially, a first-round RT-PCR of the TCR CDR3 employed the HTBI primer set. Each CDR3 protein gets one entry after TCRdb re-called the multiplex PCR reads with MiXCR. The sample lists approximately 300,000 distinct CDR3 sequences; around 20% were seen once. The chain has TRBV10-3 and TRBJ2-2, with D maybe TRBD2 (6 bases). This sequence was found in a man aged 45 to 65 with Graves' ophthalmopathy. Specimen: blood. The CDR3 DNA reads as TGTGCCATCAGTGACCACAACGGGGACTTCGGGGAGCTGTTTTTT. Its protein product is CAISDHNGDFGELFF.